These T cell receptor beta chains were read from a single sample in a study of T cells in Graves' hyperthyroidism and ophthalmopathy. Each CDR3 protein gets one entry after TCRdb re-called the multiplex PCR reads with MiXCR. The sample includes roughly 38,000 distinct CDR3 sequences, just under 50% of them seen just once. The sample consisted of blood. Receptors were obtained from a woman aged 45-65 years with Graves' hyperthyroidism that later progressed to Graves' ophthalmopathy. The CDR3 runs from the conserved cysteine through the conserved F or W.

v_gene	CDR3aa
TRBV20-1	CSARGLAGGADTQYF
TRBV19	CASSFRSLGQAGYEQYF
TRBV19	CASSSYSDRARSPLHF
TRBV7-2	CATPRRGLSDTQYF
TRBV7-9	CTSSPGRPVGTDTQYF
TRBV29-1	CSAADGDGYTF
TRBV7-8	CASSLAHGATNEKLFF
TRBV6-1	CAGSQGFSGSYNSPLHF
TRBV28	CASILGGGTEAFF
TRBV15	CATSRVGGQAKGYTF
TRBV7-9	CASSSDGGYEQYF
TRBV7-9	CASSLGLFLIF
TRBV9	CASSVRRELSTQYF
TRBV10-1	CASSAGTGVYGYTF
TRBV20-1	CSASWQLHTDMQYF
TRBV19	CASSMQKDLYNSPLHF